What follows are 10 T cell receptor beta chains derived from one specimen sequenced in a study of cytomegalovirus exposure and HLA in healthy donors. This PCR relied on a set of 60 Vbeta primers and 13 Jbeta primers. Profiling relied on immunoSEQ multiplex PCR, and the TCRdb table lists in-frame clones only, not all of them. The sample yields 120,000 or so clones, 78% seen once. The specimen sequenced was PBMCs. The receptors derive from a woman aged 40 to 49 in good health and CMV-seronegative.

With respect to this clone: Other nucleotide sequences in the sample specify the same CDR3. The chain has TRBV18 and TRBJ2-5, with TRBD1 matching 7 bases. Germline CDR1 is KGHSH and CDR2 is LQKENI. CDR3 size: 14 residues. V dropped 2 bases and J dropped 5; count of bases not matched to a gene: 5. The CDR3 reads CASSPTGVRETQYF. CDR3 DNA sequence: TGTGCCAGCTCACCAACAGGGGTCAGGGAGACCCAGTACTTC.

The V call is TRBV19, the J call TRBJ2-7, with D possibly being TRBD2 (5 bases). V was pared by 6 bases and J by 4 bases, with 13 bases between. The CDR3 has 13 residues. CDR1 is LNHDA and CDR2 is SQIVND in the germline V gene (reference sequence). CDR3 DNA sequence: TGTGCCAGTAGCCTCGGGGTCGGATACGAGCAGTACTTC. Its translation is CASSLGVGYEQYF.

The V gene is TRBV27, the J gene TRBJ2-2; possibly TRBD1 for D (6 bases). Trimming took 3 bases from V and 6 from J, leaving 8 bases between them. Germline lookup yields CDR1 MNHEY and CDR2 SMNVEV (reference sequence). CDR3 length equals 13 residues. The CDR3 region has the DNA TGTGCCAGCAGTTTGGGGGCAGCCGGGGAGCTGTTTTTT. It encodes CASSLGAAGELFF.

The chain employs TRBV14 and TRBJ2-7; D unresolved. V was clipped by 1 base and J by 3 bases, with 4 bases between them. In germline, CDR1 is SGHDN, CDR2 FVKESK. This CDR3 spans 12 amino acids. The CDR3 sequence is CASSQAHYEQYF. CDR3 nucleotide sequence: TGTGCCAGCAGCCAAGCCCACTACGAGCAGTACTTC.

This clone has just a few counts. This chain links TRBV27 with TRBJ2-6; D remains ambiguous. Germline lookup yields CDR1 MNHEY and CDR2 SMNVEV (reference sequence). This CDR3 contains 13 residues. V lost 5 bases and J lost 6, with 8 bases in between. Written as DNA, the CDR3 is TGTGCCAGCAGTGCGCCTTTGGCCAACGTCCTGACTTTC. Translating gives CASSAPLANVLTF.

The V call is TRBV7-2, the J call TRBJ2-7, with 13 positions matching TRBD2. This CDR3 spans 15 amino acids. V gave up 5 bases and J gave up 3 bases; unmatched junction bases: 4. The germline CDR1 and CDR2 sequences are SGHTA and FQGNSA. CDR3 DNA: TGTGCCAGCAGCAGAGGACTAGCGGGAGTCTACGAGCAGTACTTC. This codes for CASSRGLAGVYEQYF.

The J gene is TRBJ2-1, the V gene TRBV7-9; the D gene is possibly TRBD1 (6 bases). Germline assignment: CDR1 SEHNR and CDR2 FQNEAQ (reference sequence). V was cut by 11 bases and J by 6 bases, with 8 bases left in between. This CDR3 has 10 amino acids. DNA for the CDR3: TGTGCCGGGGGCCCCAATGAGCAGTTCTTC. This encodes CAGGPNEQFF.

The chain recombines TRBV5-1 with TRBJ2-3, with 8 bases aligning to TRBD2. The germline V gene encodes CDR1 SGHRS and CDR2 YFSETQ. This CDR3 region has 16 residues. V dropped 2 bases and J dropped 0; count of bases not matched to a gene: 5. Here the CDR3 reads CASSLQAGESTDTQYF. The CDR3 region has the DNA TGCGCCAGCAGCTTACAAGCGGGAGAAAGCACAGATACGCAGTATTTT.

This chain connects TRBV27 to TRBJ1-2; TRBD1 matches at 10 bases. There are 16 residues in the CDR3. Germline trimming cut 5 bases from V and 3 bases from J; bases unmatched to any gene: 9. Germline values: CDR1 MNHEY, CDR2 SMNVEV (reference sequence). For the CDR3, the DNA is TGTGCCAGCAGTCCCCTGGGACAGGGGAGGCACTATGGCTACACCTTC. Protein product: CASSPLGQGRHYGYTF.

In this sample, this clone turned up once. The chain links TRBV9 to TRBJ1-1; D is possibly TRBD1 (5 bases). The CDR3 runs 14 residues. V was pared by 4 bases and J by 1 base, with 11 bases between. Germline V lookup: CDR1 SGDLS, CDR2 YYNGEE. The CDR3 loop reads CASSTRQQNTEAFF. DNA for the CDR3: TGTGCCAGCAGCACTCGACAGCAGAACACTGAAGCTTTCTTT.